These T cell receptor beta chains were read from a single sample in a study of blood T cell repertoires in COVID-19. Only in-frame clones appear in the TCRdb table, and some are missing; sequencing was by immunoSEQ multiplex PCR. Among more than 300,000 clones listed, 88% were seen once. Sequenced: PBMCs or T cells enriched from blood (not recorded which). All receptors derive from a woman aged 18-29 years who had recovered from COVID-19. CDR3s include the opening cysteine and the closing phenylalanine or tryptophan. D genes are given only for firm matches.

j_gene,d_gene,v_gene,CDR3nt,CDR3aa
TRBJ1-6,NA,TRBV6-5,TGTGCCAGCAGTTATGGGGCAGGGGATTCACCCCTCCACTTT,CASSYGAGDSPLHF
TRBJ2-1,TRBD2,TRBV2,TGTGCCAGCAGGGCTGGGACTAGCTCTCCGCATGAGCAGTTCTTC,CASRAGTSSPHEQFF
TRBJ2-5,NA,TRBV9,TGTGCCAGCAGCGTAACCCCGGGCCAAGAGACCCAGTACTTC,CASSVTPGQETQYF
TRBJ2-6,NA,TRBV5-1,TGCGCCAGCAGCACCGTTAGCTCTGGGGCCAACGTCCTGACTTTC,CASSTVSSGANVLTF
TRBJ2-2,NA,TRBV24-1,TGTGCCACCAGTGATTTGTCGAGCGGATGGAACACCGGGGAGCTGTTTTTT,CATSDLSSGWNTGELFF
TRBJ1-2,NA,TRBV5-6,TGTGCCAGCAGTGACAGATTTAGGGGTGGCTACACCTTC,CASSDRFRGGYTF
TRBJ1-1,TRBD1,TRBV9,TGTGCCAGCAGCCCCCGGACAGGGGACACTGAAGCTTTCTTT,CASSPRTGDTEAFF
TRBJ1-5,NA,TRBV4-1,TGCGCCAGCAGCCAAGTTCCAGATAGCAATCAGCCCCAGCATTTT,CASSQVPDSNQPQHF
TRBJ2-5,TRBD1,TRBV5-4,TGTGCCAGCAGCTCTCCACAGGGGGCGGGGGAGACCCAGTACTTC,CASSSPQGAGETQYF
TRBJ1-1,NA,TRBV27,TGTGCCAGCAGTTTGAACATGAACACTGAAGCTTTCTTT,CASSLNMNTEAFF
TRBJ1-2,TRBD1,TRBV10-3,TGTGCCATCAGTTCAGGGACAGGGAACTATGGCTACACCTTC,CAISSGTGNYGYTF
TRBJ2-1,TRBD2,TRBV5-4,TGTGCCAGCAGCCGGCCCCCCGGGGGGAGAACCAATGAGCAGTTCTTC,CASSRPPGGRTNEQFF
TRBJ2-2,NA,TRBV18,TGTGCCAGCTCACCGTGGAGGGGCACCGGGGAGCTGTTTTTT,CASSPWRGTGELFF
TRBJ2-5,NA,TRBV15,TGTGCCACCAGCAGGACCGCGGGGGCGGAGACCCAGTACTTC,CATSRTAGAETQYF
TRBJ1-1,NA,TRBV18,TGTGCCAGCTCACCGAGGACAGAAGAAATGAACACTGAAGCTTTCTTT,CASSPRTEEMNTEAFF
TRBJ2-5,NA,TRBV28,TGTGCCAGCAGTTTAGCGGGGGCTCTAGAGACCCAGTACTTC,CASSLAGALETQYF
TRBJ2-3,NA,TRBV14,TGTGCCAGCAGCCTCACTCAGGGGAAGATTGGCACAGATACGCAGTATTTT,CASSLTQGKIGTDTQYF
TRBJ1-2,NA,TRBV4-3,TGCGCCAGCAGCCAAGATCATTGGGGCGGCTCGTCTGGCTACACCTTC,CASSQDHWGGSSGYTF
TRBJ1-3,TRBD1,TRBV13,TGTGCCAGCAGCTTCGGGACAGTTGGAAACACCATATATTTT,CASSFGTVGNTIYF
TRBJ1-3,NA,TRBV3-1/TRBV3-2,TGTGCCAGCAGCCAAGAGTTGATGAACAGGGAAAACACCATATATTTT,CASSQELMNRENTIYF
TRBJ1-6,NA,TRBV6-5,TGTGCCAGCAGTTACTCCAGGGTCTCCTATAATTCACCCCTCCACTTT,CASSYSRVSYNSPLHF
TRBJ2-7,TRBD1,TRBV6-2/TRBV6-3,TGTGCCAGCAGCTCCGATGCCGGGACAGGGAACGACGAGCAGTACTTC,CASSSDAGTGNDEQYF
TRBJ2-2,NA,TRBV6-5,TGTGCCAGCAGCCTTACACTAGGCGGGGAGCTGTTTTTT,CASSLTLGGELFF
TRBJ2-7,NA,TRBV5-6,TGTGCCAGCAGCTTCGGCGGGAACGAGCAGTACTTC,CASSFGGNEQYF
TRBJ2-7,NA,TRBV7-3,TGTGCCAGCAGCCCGACGGGGGATGTTACCCACGAGCAGTACTTC,CASSPTGDVTHEQYF
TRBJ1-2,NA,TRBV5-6,TGTGCCAGCAGCTTGGACAGTAACTATGGCTACACCTTC,CASSLDSNYGYTF